The clone carrying this TCR beta chain occurred many times. Antigen specificity is unknown. This specimen comes from a study of Graves' ophthalmopathy and Graves' hyperthyroidism. General study points: Blood samples also showed most expanded thyroid clonotypes exceeding 0.001 frequency. The model predicted ophthalmopathy progression with 70.59% sensitivity and around 72% specificity.

Clinicians diagnosed using symptoms, serum thyroxine, TRAb, thyroid ultrasound and orbital computed tomography. The PBMC fraction was derived from around 10 ml of fresh peripheral blood. Amplification of TCR beta CDR3 regions used RNA transcripts. An initial RT-PCR round employing HTBI primers preceded a second-round multiplex PCR. TCRdb re-called the multiplex PCR reads through MiXCR, storing one row per CDR3 protein. The repertoire holds hundreds of thousands of distinct CDR3 sequences, with 13% to 15% as singletons. Input material: blood. This TCR came from a woman aged 30 to 39 with Graves' ophthalmopathy.

CDR3 loop: CSARPPDQRLQYF. CDR3 DNA sequence: TGCAGTGCTAGACCGCCGGACCAGAGGCTTCAGTACTTC. This sequence joins TRBV20-1 and TRBJ2-4; unclear D gene. CDR1 DFQATT and CDR2 SNEGSKA come from the germline V gene (reference sequence). V was shortened by 2 bases and J by 11 bases, with 16 bases between the two germline ends. CDR3 length equals 13 residues.